Detailed here is one TCR beta chain. The record originates from a study of shared clonotypes between healthy human individuals. The data were produced by immunoSEQ multiplex PCR, yet TCRdb's version contains in-frame clones alone and is incomplete. Here the sample spans over a million clones, 95% to 97% being singletons. Per germline, CDR1 LNHDA and CDR2 SQIVND (reference sequence). CDR3 length: 18 amino acids. V gave up 7 bases and J gave up 0 bases; unmatched junction bases: 12. Sequencing used naive CD4+ T cells sorted from blood. Subset here: CD45RA+ positively selected. The rearrangement links TRBV19 to TRBJ2-3; 11 bases are shared with TRBD2. This receptor was obtained from a man between 25 and 39 years old in good health. In DNA form, the CDR3 reads TGTGCCAGTAACCCTACCGGACTAGCGGGTTCTAGCACAGATACGCAGTATTTT. It specifies CASNPTGLAGSSTDTQYF.